This passage covers 25 T cell receptor beta chains from one sample sequenced in a study of cytomegalovirus exposure and HLA in healthy donors. This PCR relied on a set of 60 Vbeta primers and 13 Jbeta primers. Libraries were prepared by immunoSEQ multiplex PCR; TCRdb keeps only in-frame clonotypes and omits some of them. Here the sample spans some 130,000 clones, roughly 60% being singletons. Sequencing was carried out using PBMCs. These receptors originate from a man aged 40-49 years in good health and CMV-seropositive.

V is TRBV6-5 and J is TRBJ1-1; TRBD1 matches 12 bases. The CDR3 loop spans 14 amino acids. Germline V gene sequence: CDR1 MNHEY, CDR2 SVGAGI. Unmatched junction bases numbered 5, after V lost 2 bases and J lost 10 bases. Here the CDR3 reads CASSYQGQGAGAFF. The CDR3, as DNA: TGTGCCAGCAGTTACCAGGGACAGGGGGCAGGAGCTTTCTTT.

This clone was seen just once. The V call is TRBV7-8, the J call TRBJ2-1; D is undetermined. Between the trimmed V and J ends, which lost 3 bases and 10 bases, there was a span of 10 bases. This CDR3 comprises 12 residues. The V gene's germline CDR1 is SGHVS and CDR2 FQNEAQ. DNA for the CDR3: TGTGCCAGCAGCTTTATCTCTCGGGAGCAGTTCTTC. Residues: CASSFISREQFF.

The genes are TRBV7-9 and TRBJ2-3; D not certain. V dropped 2 bases and J dropped 0 bases, with 6 bases sitting between them. CDR3 length equals 14 residues. The germline V gene has CDR1 SEHNR and CDR2 FQNEAQ (reference sequence). As DNA, the CDR3 is TGTGCCAGCAGCTTATCCCGGAGCACAGATACGCAGTATTTT. This sequence encodes CASSLSRSTDTQYF.

This clone came up many times. Other nucleotide sequences in the sample specify the same CDR3. This chain connects TRBV28 to TRBJ2-5, with 9 bases identical to TRBD1. CDR1 is MDHEN and CDR2 is SYDVKM in the germline V gene. This CDR3 has 14 amino acids. V shed 5 bases, J shed 5 bases, and the junction held 6 bases outside the gene matches. CDR3: CASSRGQGRETQYF. In nucleotides, the CDR3 is TGTGCCAGCAGTCGGGGACAGGGAAGGGAGACCCAGTACTTC.

CDR3 sequence (DNA): TGTGCCAGTAGTATAGATCTGGTTGGGACTAGCGGAACCTACGAGCAGTACTTC. Translation gives CASSIDLVGTSGTYEQYF. This chain links TRBV19 with TRBJ2-7, with 11 bases identical to TRBD2. Germline assignment: CDR1 LNHDA and CDR2 SQIVND (reference sequence). CDR3 size: 18 residues. Trimming at V came to 0 bases and at J to 2 bases, leaving 9 bases not matched to a gene. Variable domain in full (rest from reference TRBV19 and TRBJ2-7): DGGITQSPKYLFRKEGQNVTLSCEQNLNHDAMYWYRQDPGQGLRLIYYSQIVNDFQKGDIAEGYSVSREKKESFPLTVTSAQKNPTAFYLCASSIDLVGTSGTYEQYFGPGTRLTVT.

The chain links TRBV6-5 to TRBJ2-3; D uncertain. The CDR3 has 13 amino acids. Germline values: CDR1 MNHEY, CDR2 SVGAGI. V dropped 5 bases and J dropped 2 bases, with 8 bases sitting between them. The CDR3 protein is CASSTSSTDTQYF. The CDR3 region has the DNA TGTGCCAGCAGTACTTCATCCACAGATACGCAGTATTTT.

This chain uses TRBV27 with TRBJ2-4; 9 positions match TRBD1. The ends lost 1 base at V and 6 bases at J; junction bases unmatched: 1. This CDR3 spans 14 amino acids. Germline lookup yields CDR1 MNHEY and CDR2 SMNVEV (reference sequence). CDR3 sequence reads: CASSLYRGRNIQYF. CDR3 sequence (DNA): TGTGCCAGCAGTTTATACAGGGGGCGAAACATTCAGTACTTC.

The chain carries TRBV5-1 and TRBJ2-7; 13 bases are shared with TRBD2. Germline V gene data show CDR1 as SGHRS and CDR2 as YFSETQ. Trimming cost V 4 bases and J 2 bases; bases outside gene matches: 6. The CDR3 has 16 amino acids. Here the CDR3 DNA reads TGCGCCAGCAGCCCGGGACTAGCGGGACTCGCCTACGAGCAGTACTTC. Encoded protein: CASSPGLAGLAYEQYF. Combining the CDR3 with reference TRBV5-1 and TRBJ2-7 gives the whole variable domain KAGVTQTPRYLIKTRGQQVTLSCSPISGHRSVSWYQQTPGQGLQFLFEYFSETQRNKGNFPGRFSGRQFSNSRSEMNVSTLELGDSALYLCASSPGLAGLAYEQYFGPGTRLTVT.

The chain recombines TRBV13 with TRBJ2-2; TRBD2 aligns across 9 bases. V trimming: 2 bases; J trimming: 3 bases; junction bases outside the gene matches: 4. Germline lookup yields CDR1 PRHDT and CDR2 FYEKMQ (reference sequence). This CDR3 comprises 16 residues. The CDR3 is CASSLPSGTYTGELFF. DNA of the CDR3: TGTGCCAGCAGCTTACCTAGCGGGACCTACACCGGGGAGCTGTTTTTT.

The chain has TRBV5-1 and TRBJ2-7, with 8 bases matching TRBD1. Per germline, CDR1 SGHRS and CDR2 YFSETQ. This CDR3 has 15 residues. The ends lost 0 bases at V and 4 bases at J; junction bases unmatched: 6. In nucleotides, the CDR3 is TGCGCCAGCAGCTTGGCCCAGGGGGCCCTGTACGAGCAGTACTTC. It specifies CASSLAQGALYEQYF.

This chain's CDR3 is CAISSSGGRYNEQFF. The CDR3 DNA sequence: TGTGCCATCAGTTCTAGCGGGGGCCGGTACAATGAGCAGTTCTTC. This chain connects TRBV10-3 to TRBJ2-1, with TRBD2 matching over 10 bases. This CDR3 spans 15 amino acids. The V gene end was trimmed by 5 bases and the J gene end by 4 bases; junction bases not matched to a gene: 5. Germline V gene data show CDR1 as ENHRY and CDR2 as SYGVKD.

Only one count was recorded for this clone. V usage is TRBV4-2 and J usage is TRBJ2-5, with D perhaps matching TRBD2 (5 bases). The J call may be in error: the DNA end matches TRBJ2-7 better. From germline, CDR1 is LGHNA and CDR2 YNFKEQ. The CDR3 is 16 residues long. The CDR3 bases are TGTGCCAGCAGCCAAGAAGGATCGAGCGGCCTCTACGAGCAGTACTTC. This gives the protein CASSQEGSSGLYEQYF.

The sample holds one count of this clone. CDR3 sequence: CAWSVLAASTDTQYF. DNA for the CDR3: TGTGCCTGGAGTGTCCTAGCGGCAAGCACAGATACGCAGTATTTT. This chain connects TRBV30 to TRBJ2-3; 7 nucleotides line up with TRBD2. V lost 0 bases and J lost 0; bases outside the gene matches: 3. The germline CDR1 and CDR2 sequences are GTSNPN and SVGIG (reference sequence). The CDR3 is made up of 15 amino acids.

The gene calls are TRBV28 and TRBJ1-3; 7 positions match TRBD1. The germline gives CDR1 MDHEN, CDR2 SYDVKM. With V trimmed by 2 bases and J by 7 bases, 5 bases remained unmatched. CDR3 length: 14 amino acids. The CDR3 nucleotides read TGTGCCAGCAGTTTACAGGCAGGGGGGAACACCATATATTTT. This translates into CASSLQAGGNTIYF.

This clone was seen a few times. This chain links TRBV7-2 with TRBJ1-2; TRBD1 is a possible D gene (5 bases). CDR1 is SGHTA, CDR2 FQGNSA, per germline. The CDR3 covers 15 residues. Trimming took off 5 bases at V and 1 base at J, with 14 bases between the two ends. CDR3: CASSPQAVDNYGYTF. The CDR3, as DNA: TGTGCCAGCAGCCCACAGGCGGTAGATAACTATGGCTACACCTTC.

The rearrangement joins TRBV7-8 to TRBJ1-2; tentative D call: TRBD1 (5 bases). The CDR3 is 13 residues long. V gave up 3 bases and J gave up 1 base, with 6 bases separating them. The germline CDR1 and CDR2 sequences are SGHVS and FQNEAQ. CDR3 bases: TGTGCCAGCAGCTTCGACAGTAACTATGGCTACACCTTC. Its translation is CASSFDSNYGYTF.

The genes are TRBV27 and TRBJ1-6; no clear D gene. V was cut by 6 bases and J by 5 bases, with 8 bases left in between. CDR3 length: 13 amino acids. The germline CDR1 and CDR2 sequences are MNHEY and SMNVEV (reference sequence). This chain's CDR3 is CASRRPNNSPLHF. Written as DNA, the CDR3 is TGTGCCAGCAGGAGGCCGAATAATTCACCCCTCCACTTT.

The chain combines TRBV11-3 with TRBJ2-5, with D possibly matching TRBD1 (5 bases). From germline, CDR1 is SGHNT and CDR2 YENEEA. This CDR3 has 14 residues. With 6 bases removed from V and 0 bases from J, the gap between germline ends came to 11 bases. CDR3 sequence reads: CASSPGADQETQYF. The CDR3, as DNA: TGTGCCAGCAGTCCTGGGGCGGACCAAGAGACCCAGTACTTC.

CDR3 coding DNA: TGTGCCAGCGTAGCCACTAGCGGCCTCAACAATGAGCAGTTCTTC. This gives the protein CASVATSGLNNEQFF. The chain carries TRBV2 and TRBJ2-1, with TRBD2 matching over 8 bases. The CDR3 length is 15 residues. Germline-derived CDR1 and CDR2 are SNHLY and FYNNEI. Trimming took 8 bases from V and 5 from J; bases not matched to a gene: 11.

This clone was counted once. V is TRBV10-3 and J is TRBJ2-5; D possibly corresponds to TRBD2 (5 bases). Looked up from germline, CDR1 is ENHRY and CDR2 is SYGVKD. The CDR3 sequence is 11 residues long. V was clipped by 11 bases and J by 5 bases, with 12 bases between them. CDR3 in amino acids: CASSRGETQYF. In DNA, the CDR3 is TGTGCCTCATCCCGGGGTGAGACCCAGTACTTC.

For this clone: The sample holds other DNA sequences that translate to the same CDR3. The chain combines TRBV7-9 with TRBJ2-3; the match to TRBD2 covers 7 bases. Germline V lookup: CDR1 SEHNR, CDR2 FQNEAQ (reference sequence). The V gene end was trimmed by 3 bases and the J gene end by 4 bases; junction bases not matched to a gene: 1. This CDR3 spans 13 amino acids. The CDR3 loop reads CASSFGGADTQYF. Written as DNA, the CDR3 is TGTGCCAGCAGCTTTGGGGGGGCAGATACGCAGTATTTT.

This clone was found a few times. J is TRBJ1-1 and V is TRBV5-5; 8 bases fit TRBD1. There are 14 residues in the CDR3. Germline V lookup: CDR1 SGHKS, CDR2 YYEKEE (reference sequence). V lost 0 bases to trimming and J lost 3 bases; unmatched junction nucleotides: 1. CDR3 DNA: TGTGCCAGCAGCTTGGGACAGGGGTACACTGAAGCTTTCTTT. Translated: CASSLGQGYTEAFF.

This chain links TRBV5-1 with TRBJ1-4, with 8 bases matching TRBD1. The CDR3 length is 15 residues. CDR1 is SGHRS and CDR2 is YFSETQ in the germline V gene. J lost 8 bases, V lost 0 bases, and 6 bases had no gene match. The CDR3 reads CASSLGQGSYEKLFF. The CDR3 bases are TGCGCCAGCAGCTTGGGACAGGGGAGTTACGAAAAACTGTTTTTT.

The CDR3 coding sequence is TGTGCCTGGAGTAAGGGCAGGGCCAATAACTATGGCTACACCTTC. Its protein product is CAWSKGRANNYGYTF. The rearrangement uses TRBV30 and TRBJ1-2; D perhaps matches TRBD1 (5 bases). V was cut by 2 bases and J by 1 base, with 14 bases left in between. The CDR3 spans 15 residues. Per germline, CDR1 GTSNPN and CDR2 SVGIG (reference sequence).

V and J are TRBV29-1 and TRBJ2-5; 7 positions agree with TRBD2. Germline CDR1 is SQVTM and CDR2 is ANQGSEA. This CDR3 contains 14 residues. Trimming cost V 7 bases and J 4 bases; bases outside gene matches: 12. The CDR3 loop reads CSAKGSGTLETQYF. DNA for the CDR3: TGCAGCGCCAAGGGAAGCGGGACGCTAGAGACCCAGTACTTC.